The 10 T cell receptor beta chains below all came from one sample that was sequenced in a study of cytomegalovirus exposure and HLA in healthy donors. The PCR employed 60 Vbeta primers together with 13 Jbeta primers. Produced via immunoSEQ multiplex PCR; TCRdb's table is partial and in-frame only. The repertoire holds 100,000 to 150,000 clones, with 77% as singletons. The material sequenced was PBMCs. Every receptor here comes from a male donor in good health and CMV-seropositive.

The chain's CDR3 is CAISESGVADYNEQFF. The DNA for the CDR3 is TGTGCCATCAGTGAGTCGGGAGTAGCGGATTACAATGAGCAGTTCTTC. This chain joins TRBV10-3 and TRBJ2-1; D may be TRBD2 (6 bases). CDR1 is ENHRY, CDR2 SYGVKD, per germline. The V end lost 0 bases, the J end lost 4 bases, and 13 bases lay between the germline ends. The CDR3 is made up of 16 amino acids.

The V and J genes are TRBV5-1 and TRBJ2-1; D might be TRBD2 (6 bases). Germline CDR1 reads SGHRS; CDR2 reads YFSETQ. Trimming stripped 4 bases from V and 8 bases from J, with 16 bases between. This CDR3 comprises 14 residues. The CDR3 sequence is CASSKDPSGDEQFF. DNA of the CDR3: TGCGCCAGCAGCAAGGACCCATCGGGGGATGAGCAGTTCTTC.

The chain combines TRBV7-9 with TRBJ2-2; 10 positions agree with TRBD2. The CDR3 is made up of 17 amino acids. V trimming: 0 bases; J trimming: 5 bases; junction bases outside the gene matches: 6. Germline-derived CDR1 and CDR2 are SEHNR and FQNEAQ (reference sequence). The CDR3 is CASSLASGGAQTGELFF. The CDR3 DNA follows: TGTGCCAGCAGCTTAGCAAGCGGGGGGGCCCAGACCGGGGAGCTGTTTTTT.

J is TRBJ1-4 and V is TRBV5-4, with D possibly matching TRBD1 (5 bases). The length of the CDR3 is 14 residues. V was shortened by 4 bases and J by 4 bases, with 11 bases between the two germline ends. Per the germline V gene, CDR1 is SGHNT and CDR2 is YYREEE (reference sequence). CDR3: CASSQDSYNEKLFF. CDR3 nucleotides: TGTGCCAGCAGCCAAGACAGCTATAATGAAAAACTGTTTTTT.

V is TRBV27 and J is TRBJ1-1, with D possibly matching TRBD1 (6 bases). The germline V gene encodes CDR1 MNHEY and CDR2 SMNVEV (reference sequence). Trimming took off 8 bases at V and 1 base at J, with 8 bases between the two ends. This CDR3 is 12 amino acids long. Here the CDR3 reads CASSTGNTEAFF. CDR3 DNA sequence: TGTGCCAGCTCGACAGGGAACACTGAAGCTTTCTTT.

This clone was recorded a few times. The V gene is TRBV28, the J gene TRBJ1-1; 9 bases are a match to TRBD1. Germline CDR1 is MDHEN and CDR2 is SYDVKM. CDR3 length: 14 residues. Unmatched junction bases numbered 4, after V lost 5 bases and J lost 3 bases. The CDR3: CASSLTGGDTEAFF. CDR3 in DNA: TGTGCCAGCAGTCTGACAGGGGGGGACACTGAAGCTTTCTTT.

This clone was seen more than once but under ten times. The chain uses TRBV7-9 and TRBJ1-1, with D tentatively TRBD1 (5 bases). The CDR3 extends over 14 amino acids. Trimming pared 2 bases from V and 0 bases from J, leaving 7 bases between. Germline values: CDR1 SEHNR, CDR2 FQNEAQ (reference sequence). The CDR3 DNA reads TGTGCCAGCAGCTTACCAGGGATGAACACTGAAGCTTTCTTT. Its translation: CASSLPGMNTEAFF.

The chain is built from TRBV5-1 and TRBJ2-3; 9 nucleotides agree with TRBD2. V lost 0 bases, J lost 3 bases, and 8 bases stayed unmatched. This CDR3 spans 17 amino acids. The germline V gene encodes CDR1 SGHRS and CDR2 YFSETQ. The CDR3 is CASSLAKAGGRTDTQYF. The CDR3 DNA reads as TGCGCCAGCAGCTTGGCCAAGGCGGGAGGGCGGACAGATACGCAGTATTTT.

V gene TRBV29-1 combines with J gene TRBJ1-1; TRBD1 is a possible D gene (6 bases). The CDR3 consists of 14 residues. Deletions cut 6 bases from V and 1 base from J, with 15 bases between. Germline V gives CDR1 SQVTM, CDR2 ANQGSEA. CDR3: CSVDQLQGNTEAFF. The CDR3 DNA follows: TGCAGCGTAGACCAGTTACAGGGGAACACTGAAGCTTTCTTT.

The genes are TRBV7-9 and TRBJ2-3; D is possibly TRBD2 (5 bases). Germline CDR1 reads SEHNR; CDR2 reads FQNEAQ (reference sequence). Between the trimmed V and J ends, which lost 7 bases and 4 bases, there was a span of 9 bases. The CDR3 consists of 12 residues. The CDR3 is CASTLRADTQYF. The CDR3 DNA is TGTGCCAGCACCCTGAGGGCAGATACGCAGTATTTT.